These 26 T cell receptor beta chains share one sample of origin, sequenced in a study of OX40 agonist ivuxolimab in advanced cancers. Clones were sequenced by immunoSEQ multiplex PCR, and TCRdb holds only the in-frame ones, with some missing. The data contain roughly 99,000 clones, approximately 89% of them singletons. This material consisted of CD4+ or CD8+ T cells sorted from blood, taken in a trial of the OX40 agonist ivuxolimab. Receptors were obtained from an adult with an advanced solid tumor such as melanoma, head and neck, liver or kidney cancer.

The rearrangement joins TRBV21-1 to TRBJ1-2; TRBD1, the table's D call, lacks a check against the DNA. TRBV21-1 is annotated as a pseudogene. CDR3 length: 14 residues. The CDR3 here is CASSSRQGVVSYTF. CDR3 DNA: TGTGCCAGCAGCTCGAGACAGGGGGTTGTTAGCTACACCTTC.

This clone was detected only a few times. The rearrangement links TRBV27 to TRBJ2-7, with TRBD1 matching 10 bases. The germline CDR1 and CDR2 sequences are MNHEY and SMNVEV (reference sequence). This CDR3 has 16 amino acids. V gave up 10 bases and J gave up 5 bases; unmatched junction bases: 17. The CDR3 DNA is TGTGCCACCCTAAATACCCCCGGGACAGGGGTCAACGAGCAGTACTTC. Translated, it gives CATLNTPGTGVNEQYF.

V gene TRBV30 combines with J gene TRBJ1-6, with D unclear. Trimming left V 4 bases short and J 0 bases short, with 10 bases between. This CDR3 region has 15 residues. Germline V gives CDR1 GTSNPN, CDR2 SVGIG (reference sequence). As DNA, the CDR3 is TGTGCCTGGAACCTGGGCAGCTCCTATAATTCACCCCTCCACTTT. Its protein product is CAWNLGSSYNSPLHF. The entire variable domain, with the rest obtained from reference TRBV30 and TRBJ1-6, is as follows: SQTIHQWPATLVQPVGSPLSLECTVEGTSNPNLYWYRQAAGRGLQLLFYSVGIGQISSEVPQNLSASRPQDRQFILSSKKLLLSDSGFYLCAWNLGSSYNSPLHFGNGTRLTVT.

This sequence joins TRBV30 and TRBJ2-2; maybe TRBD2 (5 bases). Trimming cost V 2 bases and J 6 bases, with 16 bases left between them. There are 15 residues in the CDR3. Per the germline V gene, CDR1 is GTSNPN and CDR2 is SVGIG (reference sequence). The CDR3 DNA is TGTGCCTGGAGTCGAGGAGGTAGTCTTTCCGGGGAGCTGTTTTTT. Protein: CAWSRGGSLSGELFF.

CDR3 sequence: CSVEDRLKVETQYF. The CDR3 DNA sequence: TGCAGCGTTGAAGACCGCCTTAAGGTGGAGACCCAGTACTTC. The chain couples TRBV29-1 to TRBJ2-5, with D unresolved. With 0 bases removed from V and 5 bases from J, the gap between germline ends came to 13 bases. The CDR3 totals 14 residues. Germline CDR1 is SQVTM and CDR2 is ANQGSEA.

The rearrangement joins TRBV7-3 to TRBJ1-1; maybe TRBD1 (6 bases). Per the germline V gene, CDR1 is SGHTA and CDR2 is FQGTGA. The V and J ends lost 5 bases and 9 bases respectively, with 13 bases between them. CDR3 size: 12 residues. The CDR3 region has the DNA TGTGCCAGCAGCCTGGACAGTGGGAAAGCTTTCTTT. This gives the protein CASSLDSGKAFF.

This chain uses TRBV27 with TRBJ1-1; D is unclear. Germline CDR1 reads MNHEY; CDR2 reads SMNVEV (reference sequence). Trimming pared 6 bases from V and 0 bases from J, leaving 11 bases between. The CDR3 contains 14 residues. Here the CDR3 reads CASRGMGMNTEAFF. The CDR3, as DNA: TGTGCCAGCAGGGGCATGGGAATGAACACTGAAGCTTTCTTT.

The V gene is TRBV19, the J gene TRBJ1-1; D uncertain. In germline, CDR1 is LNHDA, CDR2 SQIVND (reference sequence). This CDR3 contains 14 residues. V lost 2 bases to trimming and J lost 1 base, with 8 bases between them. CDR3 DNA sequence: TGTGCCAGTAGTATACAGAACCCGAACACTGAAGCTTTCTTT. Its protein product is CASSIQNPNTEAFF. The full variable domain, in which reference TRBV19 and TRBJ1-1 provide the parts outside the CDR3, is DGGITQSPKYLFRKEGQNVTLSCEQNLNHDAMYWYRQDPGQGLRLIYYSQIVNDFQKGDIAEGYSVSREKKESFPLTVTSAQKNPTAFYLCASSIQNPNTEAFFGQGTRLTVV.

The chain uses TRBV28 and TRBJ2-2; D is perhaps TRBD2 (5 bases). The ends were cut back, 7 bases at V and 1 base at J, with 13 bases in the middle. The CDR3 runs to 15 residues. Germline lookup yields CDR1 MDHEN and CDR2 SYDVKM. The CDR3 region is CASNPGAVNTGELFF. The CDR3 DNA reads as TGTGCCAGCAACCCTGGAGCGGTGAACACCGGGGAGCTGTTTTTT.

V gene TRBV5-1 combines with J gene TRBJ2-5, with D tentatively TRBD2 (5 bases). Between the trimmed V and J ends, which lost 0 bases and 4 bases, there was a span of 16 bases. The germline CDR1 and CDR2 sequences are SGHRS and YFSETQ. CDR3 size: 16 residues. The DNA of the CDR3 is TGCGCCAGCAGCTTGGCCCCGGCGGTCAGCGGAGAGACCCAGTACTTC. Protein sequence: CASSLAPAVSGETQYF.

DNA for the CDR3: TGTGCCAGCAGGGGGGGGACGGTGAACACTGAAGCTTTCTTT. Amino acid sequence: CASRGGTVNTEAFF. The V and J genes are TRBV28 and TRBJ1-1; a weak D match, TRBD1 (5 bases). V was pared by 6 bases and J by 0 bases, with 11 bases between. Germline V CDR1 and CDR2: MDHEN, SYDVKM. The CDR3 has 14 amino acids.

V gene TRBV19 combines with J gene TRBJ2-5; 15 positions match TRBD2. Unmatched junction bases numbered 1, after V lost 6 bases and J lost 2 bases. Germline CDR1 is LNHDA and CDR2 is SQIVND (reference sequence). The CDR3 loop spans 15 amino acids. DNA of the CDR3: TGTGCCAGTAGCGGGACTAGCGGGGGGCAAGAGACCCAGTACTTC. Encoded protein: CASSGTSGGQETQYF. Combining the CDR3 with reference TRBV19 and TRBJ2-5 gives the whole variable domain DGGITQSPKYLFRKEGQNVTLSCEQNLNHDAMYWYRQDPGQGLRLIYYSQIVNDFQKGDIAEGYSVSREKKESFPLTVTSAQKNPTAFYLCASSGTSGGQETQYFGPGTRLLVL.

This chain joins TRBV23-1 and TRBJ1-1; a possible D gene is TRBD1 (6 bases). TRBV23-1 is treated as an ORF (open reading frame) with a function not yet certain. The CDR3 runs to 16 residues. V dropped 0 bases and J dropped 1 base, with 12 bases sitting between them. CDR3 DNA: TGCGCCAGCAGTCAATCTCGGACAGCTACGAACACTGAAGCTTTCTTT. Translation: CASSQSRTATNTEAFF.

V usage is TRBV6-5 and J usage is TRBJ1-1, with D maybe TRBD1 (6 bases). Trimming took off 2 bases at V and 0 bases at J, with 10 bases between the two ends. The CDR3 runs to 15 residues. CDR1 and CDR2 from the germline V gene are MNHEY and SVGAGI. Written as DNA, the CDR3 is TGTGCCAGCAGTTACAAGGGGGTCATGAACACTGAAGCTTTCTTT. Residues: CASSYKGVMNTEAFF.

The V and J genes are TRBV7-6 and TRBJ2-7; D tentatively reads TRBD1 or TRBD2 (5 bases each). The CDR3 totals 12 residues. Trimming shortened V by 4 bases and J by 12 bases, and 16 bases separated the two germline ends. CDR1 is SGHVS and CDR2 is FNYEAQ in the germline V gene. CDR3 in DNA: TGTGCCAGCAGCTCCGGGACGCCAGACACGTACTTC. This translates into CASSSGTPDTYF.

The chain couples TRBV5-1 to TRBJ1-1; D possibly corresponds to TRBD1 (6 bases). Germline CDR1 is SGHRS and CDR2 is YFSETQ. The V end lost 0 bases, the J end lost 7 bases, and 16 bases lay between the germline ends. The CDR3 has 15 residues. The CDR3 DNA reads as TGCGCCAGCAGCTTGGAGTCTGGGGGGGCGATTGAAGCTTTCTTT. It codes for CASSLESGGAIEAFF.

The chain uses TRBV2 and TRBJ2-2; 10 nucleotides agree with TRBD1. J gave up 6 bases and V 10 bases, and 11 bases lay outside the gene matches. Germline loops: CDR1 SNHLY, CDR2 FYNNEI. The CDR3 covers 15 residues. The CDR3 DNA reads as TGTGCCATTTCCCCGGGACAGGGGTTTTCCGGGGAGCTGTTTTTT. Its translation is CAISPGQGFSGELFF.

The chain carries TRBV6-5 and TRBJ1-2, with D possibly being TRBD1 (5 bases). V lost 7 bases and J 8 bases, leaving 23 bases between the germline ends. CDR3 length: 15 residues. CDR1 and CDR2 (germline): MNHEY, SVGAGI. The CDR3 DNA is TGTGCCAGCAACAGAAATTGGGGTCCGGGGGACGGCTACACCTTC. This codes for CASNRNWGPGDGYTF.

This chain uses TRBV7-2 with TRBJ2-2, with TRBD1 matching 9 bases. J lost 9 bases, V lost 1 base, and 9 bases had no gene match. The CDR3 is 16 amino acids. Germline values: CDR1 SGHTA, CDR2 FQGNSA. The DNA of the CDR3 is TGTGCCAGCAGCTTAGGGGGACAGGGCTCGCCCCGGGAGCTGTTTTTT. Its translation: CASSLGGQGSPRELFF. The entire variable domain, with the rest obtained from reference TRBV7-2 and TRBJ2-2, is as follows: GAGVSQSPSNKVTEKGKDVELRCDPISGHTALYWYRQSLGQGLEFLIYFQGNSAPDKSGLPSDRFSAERTGGSVSTLTIQRTQQEDSAVYLCASSLGGQGSPRELFFGEGSRLTVL.

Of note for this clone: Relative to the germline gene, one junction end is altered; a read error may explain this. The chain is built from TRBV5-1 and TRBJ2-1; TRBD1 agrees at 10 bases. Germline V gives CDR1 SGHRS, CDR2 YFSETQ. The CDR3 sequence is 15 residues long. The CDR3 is CASSPPGTGANERFF. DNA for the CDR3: TGCGCCAGCAGCCCGCCCGGGACAGGGGCCAATGAGCGGTTCTTC.

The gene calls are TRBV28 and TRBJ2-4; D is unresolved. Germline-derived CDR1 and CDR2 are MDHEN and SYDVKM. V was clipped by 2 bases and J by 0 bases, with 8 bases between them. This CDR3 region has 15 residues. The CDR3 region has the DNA TGTGCCAGCAGTTTACCCCAGATAGCCAAAAACATTCAGTACTTC. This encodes CASSLPQIAKNIQYF.

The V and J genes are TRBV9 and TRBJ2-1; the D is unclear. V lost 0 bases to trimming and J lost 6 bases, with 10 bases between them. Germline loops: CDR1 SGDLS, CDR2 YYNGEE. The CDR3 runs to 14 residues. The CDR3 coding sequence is TGTGCCAGCAGCGTAGGACTTCCCCCCAATGAGCAGTTCTTC. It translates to CASSVGLPPNEQFF.

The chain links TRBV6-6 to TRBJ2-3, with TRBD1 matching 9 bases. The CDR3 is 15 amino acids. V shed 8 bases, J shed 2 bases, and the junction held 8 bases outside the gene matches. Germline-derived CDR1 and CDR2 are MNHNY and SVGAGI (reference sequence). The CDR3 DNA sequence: TGTGCCAGCTACCGACAGGGGGATTTCACAGATACGCAGTATTTT. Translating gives CASYRQGDFTDTQYF.

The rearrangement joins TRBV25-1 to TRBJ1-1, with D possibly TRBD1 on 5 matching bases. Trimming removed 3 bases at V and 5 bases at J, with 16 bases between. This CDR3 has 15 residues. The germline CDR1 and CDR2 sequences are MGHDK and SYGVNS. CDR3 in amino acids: CASSDWGEVGTEAFF. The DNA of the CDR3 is TGTGCCAGCAGTGATTGGGGGGAAGTCGGGACTGAAGCTTTCTTT. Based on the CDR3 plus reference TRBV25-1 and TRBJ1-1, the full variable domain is EADIYQTPRYLVIGTGKKITLECSQTMGHDKMYWYQQDPGMELHLIHYSYGVNSTEKGDLSSESTVSRIRTEHFPLTLESARPSHTSQYLCASSDWGEVGTEAFFGQGTRLTVV.

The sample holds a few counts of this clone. This CDR3 is CASSGTGANYEQYF. The CDR3 bases are TGTGCCAGCAGCGGGACAGGGGCTAACTACGAGCAGTACTTC. The rearrangement links TRBV2 to TRBJ2-7; 10 nucleotides agree with TRBD1. V lost 6 bases, J lost 3 bases, and 5 bases stayed unmatched. The CDR3 runs 14 residues. Germline V gene sequence: CDR1 SNHLY, CDR2 FYNNEI.

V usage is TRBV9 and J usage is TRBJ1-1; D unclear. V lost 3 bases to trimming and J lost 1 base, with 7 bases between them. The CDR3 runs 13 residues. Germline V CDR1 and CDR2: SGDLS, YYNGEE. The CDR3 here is CASSATTNTEAFF. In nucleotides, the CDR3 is TGTGCCAGCAGCGCGACAACGAACACTGAAGCTTTCTTT.